One and the same sample provided the 20 T cell receptor beta chains below, sequenced in a study of a mutant IDH1 vaccine in newly diagnosed glioma. Noted time point: week 11, during vaccination. Every single dose of the vaccine, 300 ug of mutant IDH1 20-mer peptide, came with topical imiquimod. Which antigens these TCRs recognize remains unknown. Measured with immunoSEQ multiplex PCR; TCRdb has only the in-frame clones, and not every one. The sample includes about 110,000 clones, 90% of them seen just once. The sample here was PBMCs, taken from a glioma patient whose treatment included an IDH1 peptide vaccine. The source is a woman between 50 and 59 years old with glioma.

The rearrangement joins TRBV18 to TRBJ1-2; no clear D gene. V was clipped by 3 bases and J by 10 bases, with 12 bases between them. Germline-derived CDR1 and CDR2 are KGHSH and LQKENI. The length of the CDR3 is 12 residues. Here the CDR3 reads CASSPDAGPYTF. The CDR3 nucleotides read TGTGCCAGCTCACCCGATGCCGGACCCTACACCTTC.

The CDR3, as DNA: TGTGCCAGCAGTTTCGGACAGGGAACGACTGAAGCTTTCTTT. Translated, it gives CASSFGQGTTEAFF. The rearrangement joins TRBV28 to TRBJ1-1; TRBD1 matches at 8 bases. Losses at the gene ends were 3 bases for V and 5 bases for J; bases not matched to a gene: 5. CDR1 and CDR2 (germline): MDHEN, SYDVKM. The length of the CDR3 is 14 residues. The complete variable domain, with remaining parts taken from reference TRBV28 and TRBJ1-1, reads DVKVTQSSRYLVKRTGEKVFLECVQDMDHENMFWYRQDPGLGLRLIYFSYDVKMKEKGDIPEGYSVSREKKERFSLILESASTNQTSMYLCASSFGQGTTEAFFGQGTRLTVV.

The chain couples TRBV2 to TRBJ2-1, with 7 positions matching TRBD2. The germline CDR1 and CDR2 sequences are SNHLY and FYNNEI. V was pared by 8 bases and J by 6 bases, with 10 bases of the junction left unmatched. The CDR3 has 14 residues. As DNA, the CDR3 is TGTGCCAGCCGACTTGGCGGGAGCCCCAATGAGCAGTTCTTC. The encoded protein is CASRLGGSPNEQFF.

This rearrangement joins TRBV19 to TRBJ2-3; D possibly matches TRBD1 or TRBD2 (5 bases each). Per germline, CDR1 LNHDA and CDR2 SQIVND (reference sequence). The CDR3 length is 15 residues. Trimming took 5 bases from V and 2 from J, leaving 14 bases between them. The CDR3 nucleotides are TGTGCCAGTAGTTTGGGGACGACAGACACAGATACGCAGTATTTT. As protein: CASSLGTTDTDTQYF.

This chain joins TRBV19 and TRBJ2-1, with TRBD2 matching 11 bases. V was pared by 5 bases and J by 1 base, with 7 bases of the junction left unmatched. The CDR3 consists of 17 residues. Germline CDR1 LNHDA, CDR2 SQIVND (reference sequence). CDR3 nucleotide sequence: TGTGCCAGTAGTCCGCGGCTAGCGGGAGGTTCCTACAATGAGCAGTTCTTC. Its translation: CASSPRLAGGSYNEQFF.

The chain combines TRBV5-4 with TRBJ2-7; D unclear. Trimming stripped 4 bases from V and 0 bases from J, with 11 bases between. Per germline, CDR1 SGHNT and CDR2 YYREEE (reference sequence). CDR3 length: 14 amino acids. This chain's CDR3 is CASSLGRISYEQYF. The CDR3, as DNA: TGTGCCAGCAGCCTCGGACGGATCTCCTACGAGCAGTACTTC.

V and J are TRBV2 and TRBJ2-1; 8 nucleotides line up with TRBD1. Trimming took 5 bases from V and 0 from J; bases not matched to a gene: 3. Germline V gene data show CDR1 as SNHLY and CDR2 as FYNNEI. The CDR3 runs to 15 residues. CDR3 sequence: CASSWTGSSYNEQFF. The CDR3 DNA is TGTGCCAGCAGTTGGACAGGGAGCTCCTACAATGAGCAGTTCTTC.

V is TRBV7-9 and J is TRBJ2-4, with D possibly TRBD1 on 6 matching bases. With 2 bases removed from V and 2 bases from J, the gap between germline ends came to 19 bases. The CDR3 totals 18 residues. Germline V gene sequence: CDR1 SEHNR, CDR2 FQNEAQ (reference sequence). This chain's CDR3 is CASSLSWGRLTSKNIQYF. For the CDR3, the DNA is TGTGCCAGCAGCTTAAGTTGGGGGCGTCTGACGTCCAAAAACATTCAGTACTTC.

In its sample, this clone was seen once. The chain couples TRBV7-9 to TRBJ1-5; D gene ambiguous. CDR1 is SEHNR, CDR2 FQNEAQ, per germline (reference sequence). The CDR3 totals 18 residues. Trimming shortened V by 5 bases and J by 0 bases, and 20 bases separated the two germline ends. For the CDR3, the DNA is TGTGCCAGCAGCCAAGATTGGGCAGAATTCTTTAGCAATCAGCCCCAGCATTTT. Translation: CASSQDWAEFFSNQPQHF.

This clone was detected only a few times. This rearrangement joins TRBV5-1 to TRBJ2-7, with 7 positions matching TRBD1. After removal of 3 bases from V and 0 bases from J, the junction contained 6 bases not matched to a gene. CDR1 and CDR2 from the germline V gene are SGHRS and YFSETQ. The length of the CDR3 is 15 residues. The CDR3 reads CASSYLQGSSYEQYF. DNA for the CDR3: TGCGCCAGCAGCTACCTACAGGGGAGCTCCTACGAGCAGTACTTC.

The CDR3 protein is CASSLMDSSNEQFF. CDR3 in DNA: TGCGCCAGCAGCTTGATGGACAGCTCCAATGAGCAGTTCTTC. The rearrangement uses TRBV5-1 and TRBJ2-1; TRBD1 is a possible D gene (6 bases). The CDR3 covers 14 residues. Germline V gene lookup returns CDR1 SGHRS and CDR2 YFSETQ. The ends were cut back, 1 base at V and 6 bases at J, with 11 bases in the middle.

The sample holds one count of this clone. This sequence joins TRBV7-3 and TRBJ2-7, with 12 bases that match TRBD2. The CDR3 extends over 16 amino acids. The germline V gene has CDR1 SGHTA and CDR2 FQGTGA. V lost 5 bases and J lost 6; bases outside the gene matches: 11. CDR3 nucleotides: TGTGCCAGCAGCCCCCGACTAGCGGGAGTCTCTAGCGAGCAGTACTTC. This translates into CASSPRLAGVSSEQYF.

The chain joins TRBV7-9 to TRBJ1-1; TRBD1 matches at 9 bases. The V segment lost 3 bases and the J segment 0 bases; nucleotides outside the gene matches: 2. Germline loops: CDR1 SEHNR, CDR2 FQNEAQ (reference sequence). This CDR3 spans 15 amino acids. CDR3: CASSLDRGLNTEAFF. DNA for the CDR3: TGTGCCAGCAGCTTGGACAGGGGCCTGAACACTGAAGCTTTCTTT.

This chain uses TRBV5-4 with TRBJ2-7; 8 bases are shared with TRBD1. The germline CDR1 and CDR2 sequences are SGHNT and YYREEE (reference sequence). The J segment lost 1 base and the V segment lost 5 bases, leaving 5 bases of the junction unmatched. The CDR3 contains 14 residues. The CDR3 DNA sequence: TGTGCCAGCAGTCGGGACAGGCCGTCCTACGAGCAGTACTTC. Encoded protein: CASSRDRPSYEQYF.

The genes are TRBV10-3 and TRBJ1-6; perhaps TRBD1 as D (6 bases). This CDR3 contains 16 residues. The germline CDR1 and CDR2 sequences are ENHRY and SYGVKD. V shed 0 bases and J shed 10 bases, with 16 bases lying between them. The chain's CDR3 is CAISESTKGEESPLHF. The CDR3 nucleotides read TGTGCCATCAGTGAGTCTACCAAGGGGGAAGAGTCACCCCTCCACTTT.

The chain joins TRBV7-2 to TRBJ1-2; the match to TRBD1 covers 11 bases. The CDR3 length is 13 residues. CDR1 SGHTA and CDR2 FQGNSA come from the germline V gene. V was clipped by 8 bases and J by 5 bases; unmatched bases: 4. The CDR3 here is CASPWDRGYGYTF. For the CDR3, the DNA is TGTGCCAGCCCTTGGGACAGGGGGTATGGCTACACCTTC.

V gene TRBV10-3 combines with J gene TRBJ2-7; D ambiguous. The V and J ends lost 0 bases and 2 bases respectively, with 8 bases between them. This CDR3 contains 14 residues. From germline, CDR1 is ENHRY and CDR2 SYGVKD. CDR3 in DNA: TGTGCCATCAGTGAGTCAGGCACAACCTACGAGCAGTACTTC. It encodes CAISESGTTYEQYF.

The chain employs TRBV7-8 and TRBJ1-1, with D tentatively TRBD1 (6 bases). CDR3 length equals 14 residues. In germline, CDR1 is SGHVS, CDR2 FQNEAQ. Trimming took 1 base from V and 5 from J, leaving 11 bases between them. Written as DNA, the CDR3 is TGTGCCAGCAGCTTAGATACAGGGAGGACTGAAGCTTTCTTT. This gives the protein CASSLDTGRTEAFF.

This clone was seen once. This sequence joins TRBV28 and TRBJ2-1; 15 nucleotides match TRBD2. J gave up 10 bases and V 6 bases, and 10 bases lay outside the gene matches. The CDR3 loop spans 16 amino acids. The germline gives CDR1 MDHEN, CDR2 SYDVKM. The CDR3 loop reads CASSQGLAGGGVEQFF. CDR3 in DNA: TGTGCCAGCAGCCAGGGACTAGCGGGAGGAGGGGTCGAGCAGTTCTTC.

The chain carries TRBV30 and TRBJ1-5; D uncertain. This CDR3 spans 13 amino acids. The V gene lost 5 bases and the J gene lost 4 bases, with 12 bases spanning the gap. Germline assignment: CDR1 GTSNPN and CDR2 SVGIG (reference sequence). CDR3 loop: CAWAPLSNQPQHF. DNA of the CDR3: TGTGCCTGGGCCCCGTTGAGTAATCAGCCCCAGCATTTT.